The 8 T cell receptor beta chains listed next were all sequenced from one sample in a study of blood T cells in healthy people across ages. A second PCR of roughly 7 to 11 cycles used a sample-barcoded 5' primer and a J-beta primer mix. TCRdb analysed the 5' RACE reads with MiXCR anew, one entry per CDR3 protein. The sample includes 1.5 million to 2 million distinct CDR3 sequences, around 40% of them seen just once. Sequencing was done on a sample of blood. The source is a human donor in good health.

This chain connects TRBV25-1 to TRBJ1-2; unclear D gene. The V end lost 1 base, the J end lost 8 bases, and 14 bases lay between the germline ends. The CDR3 runs 14 residues. The V gene's germline CDR1 is MGHDK and CDR2 SYGVNS. CDR3: CASSEFRTTGGYTF. Here the CDR3 DNA reads TGTGCCAGCAGTGAATTCCGGACGACGGGAGGCTACACCTTC.

The chain couples TRBV12-3 or TRBV12-4 to TRBJ1-5, with D tentatively TRBD1 (6 bases). V shed 10 bases and J shed 3 bases, with 16 bases lying between them. This CDR3 region has 14 residues. CDR3 region: CATRETGLNQPQHF. The DNA for the CDR3 is TGTGCCACAAGAGAGACAGGTCTCAATCAGCCCCAGCATTTT.

This clonotype was seen more than once but under ten times. The gene calls are TRBV9 and TRBJ1-2, with D possibly TRBD1 on 5 matching bases. The CDR3 is 16 amino acids. V lost 0 bases to trimming and J lost 5 bases, with 17 bases between them. Germline V lookup: CDR1 SGDLS, CDR2 YYNGEE. CDR3 bases: TGTGCCAGCAGCGTAGACGAGGCGTGGGGACCATATGGCTACACCTTC. This sequence encodes CASSVDEAWGPYGYTF.

A few counts support this clonotype. This chain joins TRBV2 and TRBJ1-5; D gene unclear. V gave up 0 bases and J gave up 9 bases, with 6 bases separating them. CDR3 length equals 12 residues. Germline V CDR1 and CDR2: SNHLY, FYNNEI. The CDR3 region is CASSEAWGPQHF. CDR3 DNA sequence: TGTGCCAGCAGTGAAGCGTGGGGGCCCCAGCATTTT.

The rearrangement uses TRBV4-2 and TRBJ2-7; 8 positions match TRBD1. There are 14 residues in the CDR3. The germline V gene has CDR1 LGHNA and CDR2 YNFKEQ. V lost 4 bases, J lost 4 bases, and 6 bases stayed unmatched. CDR3 residues: CASSPDRVFYEQYF. In nucleotides, the CDR3 is TGTGCCAGCAGCCCGGACAGGGTTTTTTACGAGCAGTACTTC.

The rearrangement joins TRBV5-1 to TRBJ1-1, with D unclear. The CDR3 contains 15 residues. Trimming removed 2 bases from V and 1 base from J, with 12 bases in between. The germline CDR1 and CDR2 sequences are SGHRS and YFSETQ. DNA for the CDR3: TGCGCCAGCAGCTTTGCCGGGCCGGGGAACACTGAAGCTTTCTTT. Its translation is CASSFAGPGNTEAFF.

In its sample, this clonotype was seen many times. V usage is TRBV6-2 or TRBV6-3 and J usage is TRBJ2-7; D gene unclear. This CDR3 has 12 amino acids. V was pared by 4 bases and J by 3 bases, with 7 bases between. Germline V gene data show CDR1 as MNHEY and CDR2 as SVGEGT. The CDR3 DNA is TGTGCCAGCAGTTTTTCCGACTACGAGCAGTACTTC. It translates to CASSFSDYEQYF.

Concerning this clonotype: At one end, the junction sequence differs from germline, possibly due to a read error. This sequence joins TRBV9 and TRBJ2-6, with 7 nucleotides matching TRBD2. Germline loops: CDR1 SGDLS, CDR2 YYNGEE. This CDR3 has 16 amino acids. CDR3 in DNA: TGTGCCAGCAGCTGGGGGGGTAGCTCTGGGGCCAGCGTCCTGACTTTC. It codes for CASSWGGSSGASVLTF.